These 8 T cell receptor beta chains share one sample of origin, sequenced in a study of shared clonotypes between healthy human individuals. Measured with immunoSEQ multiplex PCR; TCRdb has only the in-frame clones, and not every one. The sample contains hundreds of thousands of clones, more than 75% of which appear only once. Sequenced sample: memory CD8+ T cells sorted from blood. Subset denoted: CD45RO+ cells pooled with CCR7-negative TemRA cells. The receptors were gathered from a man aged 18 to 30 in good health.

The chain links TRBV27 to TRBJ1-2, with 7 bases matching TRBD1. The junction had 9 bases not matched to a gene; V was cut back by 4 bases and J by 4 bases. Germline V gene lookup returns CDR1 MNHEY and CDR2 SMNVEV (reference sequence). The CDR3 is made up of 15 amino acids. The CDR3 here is CASSSTGDSIYGYTF. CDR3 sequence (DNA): TGTGCCAGCAGTTCAACGGGGGACAGTATCTATGGCTACACCTTC.

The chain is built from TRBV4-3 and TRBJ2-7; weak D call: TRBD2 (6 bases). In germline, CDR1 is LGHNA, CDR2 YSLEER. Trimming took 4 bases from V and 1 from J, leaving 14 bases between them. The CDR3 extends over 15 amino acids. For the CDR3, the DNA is TGCGCCAGCAGCCTAGGACTATCGAATTCCTACGAGCAGTACTTC. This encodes CASSLGLSNSYEQYF.

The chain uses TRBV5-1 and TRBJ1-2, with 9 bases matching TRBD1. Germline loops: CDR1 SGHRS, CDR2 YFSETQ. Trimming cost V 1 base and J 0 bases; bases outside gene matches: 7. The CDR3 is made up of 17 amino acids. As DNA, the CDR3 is TGCGCCAGCAGCTTGACAGGGGGCGTAGCATCTAACTATGGCTACACCTTC. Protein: CASSLTGGVASNYGYTF.

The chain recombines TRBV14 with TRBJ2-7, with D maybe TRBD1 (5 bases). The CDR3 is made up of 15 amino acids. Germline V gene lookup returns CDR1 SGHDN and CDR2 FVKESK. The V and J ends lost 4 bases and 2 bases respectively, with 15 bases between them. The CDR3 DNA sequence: TGTGCCAGCAGCCGACGAAAGACAGTACCCTACGAGCAGTACTTC. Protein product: CASSRRKTVPYEQYF.

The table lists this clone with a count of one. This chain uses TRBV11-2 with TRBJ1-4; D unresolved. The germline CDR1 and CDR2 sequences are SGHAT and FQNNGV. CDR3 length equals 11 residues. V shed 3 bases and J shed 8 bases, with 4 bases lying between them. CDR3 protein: CASSFEEKLFF. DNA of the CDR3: TGTGCCAGCAGCTTCGAGGAAAAACTGTTTTTT.

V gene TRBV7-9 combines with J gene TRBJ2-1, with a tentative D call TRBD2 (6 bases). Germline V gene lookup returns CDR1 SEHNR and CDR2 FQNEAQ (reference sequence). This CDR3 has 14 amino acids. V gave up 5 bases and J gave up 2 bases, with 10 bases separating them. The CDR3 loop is CASSPRLAYNEQFF. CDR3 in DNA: TGTGCCAGCAGCCCACGACTAGCCTACAATGAGCAGTTCTTC.

The CDR3 DNA sequence: TGCGCCAGCAGCCCTGGACTAGCGGGGGGTGTTTACAATGAGCAGTTCTTC. The encoded protein is CASSPGLAGGVYNEQFF. The chain has TRBV5-1 and TRBJ2-1, with 14 bases lining up with TRBD2. Germline V CDR1 and CDR2: SGHRS, YFSETQ. The CDR3 is made up of 17 amino acids. V dropped 4 bases and J dropped 4; count of bases not matched to a gene: 7.

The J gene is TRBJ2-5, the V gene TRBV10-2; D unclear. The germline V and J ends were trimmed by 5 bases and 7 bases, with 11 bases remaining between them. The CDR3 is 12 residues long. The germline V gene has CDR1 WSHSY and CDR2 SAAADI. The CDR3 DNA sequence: TGCGCCAGCAGTCCCAGTTCGGGGACCCAGTACTTC. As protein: CASSPSSGTQYF.